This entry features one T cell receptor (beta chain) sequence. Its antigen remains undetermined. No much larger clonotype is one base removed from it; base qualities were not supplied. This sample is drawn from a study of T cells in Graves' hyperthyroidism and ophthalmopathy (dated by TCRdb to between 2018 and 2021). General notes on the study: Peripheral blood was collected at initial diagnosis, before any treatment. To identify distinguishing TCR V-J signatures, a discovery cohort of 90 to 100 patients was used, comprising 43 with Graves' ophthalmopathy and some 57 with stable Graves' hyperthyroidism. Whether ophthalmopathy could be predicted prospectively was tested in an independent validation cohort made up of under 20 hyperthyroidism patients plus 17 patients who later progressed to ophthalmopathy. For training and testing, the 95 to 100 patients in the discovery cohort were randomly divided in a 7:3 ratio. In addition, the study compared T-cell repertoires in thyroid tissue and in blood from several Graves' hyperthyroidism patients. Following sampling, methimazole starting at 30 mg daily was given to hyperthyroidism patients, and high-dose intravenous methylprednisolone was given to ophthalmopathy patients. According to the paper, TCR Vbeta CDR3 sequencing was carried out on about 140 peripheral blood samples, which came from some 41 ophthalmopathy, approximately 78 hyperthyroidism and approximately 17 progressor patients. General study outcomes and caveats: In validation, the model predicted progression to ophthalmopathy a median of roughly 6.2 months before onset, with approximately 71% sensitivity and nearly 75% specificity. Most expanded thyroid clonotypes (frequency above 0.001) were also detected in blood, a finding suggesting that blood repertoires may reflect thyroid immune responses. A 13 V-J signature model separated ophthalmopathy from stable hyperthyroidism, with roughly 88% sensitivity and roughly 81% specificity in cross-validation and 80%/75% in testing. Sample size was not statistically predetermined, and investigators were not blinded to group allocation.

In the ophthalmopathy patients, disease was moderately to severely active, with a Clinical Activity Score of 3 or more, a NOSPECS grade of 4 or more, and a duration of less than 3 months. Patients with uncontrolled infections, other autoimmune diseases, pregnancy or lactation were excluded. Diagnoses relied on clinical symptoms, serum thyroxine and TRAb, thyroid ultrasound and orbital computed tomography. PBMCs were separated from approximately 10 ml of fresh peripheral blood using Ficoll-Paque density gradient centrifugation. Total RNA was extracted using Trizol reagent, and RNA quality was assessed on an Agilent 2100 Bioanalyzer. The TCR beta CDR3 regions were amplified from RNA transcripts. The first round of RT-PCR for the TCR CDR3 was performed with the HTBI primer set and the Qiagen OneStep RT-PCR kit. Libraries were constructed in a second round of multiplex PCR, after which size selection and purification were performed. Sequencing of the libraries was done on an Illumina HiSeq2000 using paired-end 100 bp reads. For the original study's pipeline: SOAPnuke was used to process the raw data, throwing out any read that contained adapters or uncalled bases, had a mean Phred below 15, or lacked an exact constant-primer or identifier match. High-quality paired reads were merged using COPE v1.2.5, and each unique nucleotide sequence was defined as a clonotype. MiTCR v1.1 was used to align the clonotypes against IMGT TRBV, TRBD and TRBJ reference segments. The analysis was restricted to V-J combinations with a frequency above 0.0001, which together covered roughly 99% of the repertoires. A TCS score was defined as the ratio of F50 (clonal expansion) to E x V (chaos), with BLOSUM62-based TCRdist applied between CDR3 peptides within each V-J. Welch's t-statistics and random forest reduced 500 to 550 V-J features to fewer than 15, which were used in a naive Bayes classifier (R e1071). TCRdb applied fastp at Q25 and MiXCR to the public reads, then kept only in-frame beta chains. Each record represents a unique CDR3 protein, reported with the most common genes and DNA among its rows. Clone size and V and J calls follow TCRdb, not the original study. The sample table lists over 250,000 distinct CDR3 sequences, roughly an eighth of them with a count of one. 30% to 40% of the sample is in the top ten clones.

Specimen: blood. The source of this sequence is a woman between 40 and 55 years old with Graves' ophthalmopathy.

The DNA reads as follows: TGCAGTGCCGGACAGCGGGCCACTGAAAAACTGTTTTTT. Its protein reads: CSAGQRATEKLFF. The rearrangement combines TRBV20-1 with TRBJ1-4; the best D guess is TRBD1, with 6 bases matching. Between the V and J ends, shortened by 6 bases and 7 bases respectively, the junction contains 15 bases. According to the germline V gene (reference sequence), CDR1 reads DFQATT and CDR2 reads SNEGSKA. CDR3 length: 13 amino acids, cysteine to phenylalanine. Of the read, only the CDR3 DNA is kept; its 39 bases are in frame from base 1.